These 27 T cell receptor beta chains originate from one sample sequenced in a study of T cell changes during pregnancy in multiple sclerosis. Produced via immunoSEQ multiplex PCR; TCRdb's table is partial and in-frame only. The table shows approximately 79,000 clones, with 93% occurring only once. Sequenced material: peripheral blood, taken in the second trimester of pregnancy. The receptors derive from a female donor in good health, enrolled as a control in a pregnancy study.

CDR3 sequence: CASSLTREVDVDTGELFF. The DNA of the CDR3 is TGTGCCAGCAGCTTAACAAGGGAGGTTGACGTGGACACCGGGGAGCTGTTTTTT. V is TRBV7-3 and J is TRBJ2-2; D is possibly TRBD2 (6 bases). The ends were cut back, 0 bases at V and 3 bases at J, with 17 bases in the middle. Germline loops: CDR1 SGHTA, CDR2 FQGTGA. The CDR3 covers 18 residues. Variable domain in full (rest from reference TRBV7-3 and TRBJ2-2): GAGVSQTPSNKVTEKGKYVELRCDPISGHTALYWYRQSLGQGPEFLIYFQGTGAADDSGLPNDRFFAVRPEGSVSTLKIQRTERGDSAVYLCASSLTREVDVDTGELFFGEGSRLTVL.

The V call is TRBV29-1, the J call TRBJ2-5, with TRBD1 as a possible D gene (6 bases). CDR3 length: 14 residues. The V end lost 3 bases, the J end lost 5 bases, and 16 bases lay between the germline ends. The germline V gene has CDR1 SQVTM and CDR2 ANQGSEA. CDR3 DNA sequence: TGCAGCGTTGATCGTGGGGGCGCGATGGAGACCCAGTACTTC. Protein: CSVDRGGAMETQYF.

The J gene is TRBJ2-7, the V gene TRBV30; tentative D call: TRBD1 (7 bases). Trimming took off 0 bases at V and 2 bases at J, with 23 bases between the two ends. CDR3 length equals 18 residues. Germline V gene data show CDR1 as GTSNPN and CDR2 as SVGIG (reference sequence). In DNA, the CDR3 is TGTGCCTGGAGTGTAATGGAGGGGGGCAGGGGGAAGGCCTACGAGCAGTACTTC. Protein: CAWSVMEGGRGKAYEQYF.

V gene TRBV4-1 combines with J gene TRBJ1-6; the D is unclear. CDR3 length equals 13 residues. Germline CDR1 and CDR2: MGHRA and YSYEKL. Trimming shortened V by 2 bases and J by 9 bases, and 8 bases separated the two germline ends. The CDR3: CASSQIGSSPLHF. The CDR3 DNA follows: TGCGCCAGCAGCCAAATTGGTAGTTCACCCCTCCACTTT.

The J gene is TRBJ1-1, the V gene TRBV18; TRBD1 matches at 7 bases. V dropped 3 bases and J dropped 0; count of bases not matched to a gene: 4. CDR3 length: 15 residues. Germline-derived CDR1 and CDR2 are KGHSH and LQKENI. In DNA form, the CDR3 reads TGTGCCAGCTCACCTGCGGGACAGCTGAACACTGAAGCTTTCTTT. Amino acids: CASSPAGQLNTEAFF.

V usage is TRBV12-5 and J usage is TRBJ2-7; D unclear. Trimming removed 2 bases from V and 7 bases from J, with 9 bases in between. The CDR3 has 12 amino acids. Germline CDR1 and CDR2: LGHNT and FRNRAP. CDR3 amino acids: CASGLNSWEQYF. CDR3 nucleotides: TGTGCTAGTGGTTTGAACTCGTGGGAGCAGTACTTC.

CDR3 loop: CASSQDQGSSYNEQFF. The CDR3 DNA sequence: TGCGCCAGCAGCCAAGATCAAGGGAGCTCCTACAATGAGCAGTTCTTC. V and J are TRBV4-3 and TRBJ2-1, with a tentative D call TRBD2 (5 bases). This CDR3 contains 16 residues. Trimming removed 0 bases from V and 0 bases from J, with 9 bases in between. Germline CDR1 is LGHNA and CDR2 is YSLEER.

This chain joins TRBV9 and TRBJ2-5, with 11 bases matching TRBD2. The CDR3 loop spans 15 amino acids. Germline V gene data show CDR1 as SGDLS and CDR2 as YYNGEE. Losses at the gene ends were 3 bases for V and 1 base for J; bases not matched to a gene: 2. CDR3 region: CASSASGGSQETQYF. CDR3 coding DNA: TGTGCCAGCAGCGCTAGCGGGGGGTCCCAAGAGACCCAGTACTTC.

The chain uses TRBV5-6 and TRBJ1-2, with 9 bases aligning to TRBD1. The CDR3 runs 16 residues. J gave up 3 bases and V 7 bases, and 13 bases lay outside the gene matches. Germline V gives CDR1 SGHDT, CDR2 YYEEEE. In DNA, the CDR3 is TGTGCCAGCTCCGGGCGCCGGGACAGGGAGGACTATGGCTACACCTTC. Translating gives CASSGRRDREDYGYTF.

This clone was detected once. This sequence joins TRBV5-4 and TRBJ2-7; 8 bases map to TRBD1. Looked up from germline, CDR1 is SGHNT and CDR2 is YYREEE (reference sequence). The CDR3 has 16 residues. Trimming removed 4 bases from V and 0 bases from J; junction bases left unmatched: 9. The CDR3 DNA reads TGTGCCAGCAGCCCAGAAGGTGGGACAGGCTCCTACGAGCAGTACTTC. Protein sequence: CASSPEGGTGSYEQYF.

The V gene is TRBV30, the J gene TRBJ2-3; 11 bases are a match to TRBD2. There are 14 residues in the CDR3. Trimming took 4 bases from V and 4 from J; bases not matched to a gene: 4. CDR1 and CDR2 from the germline V gene are GTSNPN and SVGIG (reference sequence). The DNA of the CDR3 is TGTGCCTGGAATCTAGCGGGGGGTTCAGATACGCAGTATTTT. Translation gives CAWNLAGGSDTQYF.

The V and J genes are TRBV27 and TRBJ1-5; possible D gene TRBD1, 5 bases. Germline loops: CDR1 MNHEY, CDR2 SMNVEV (reference sequence). This CDR3 comprises 14 residues. Trimming stripped 6 bases from V and 7 bases from J, with 16 bases between. The CDR3 DNA reads TGTGCCAGCAGCGGGGGGAACCTGAAACAGCCCCAGCATTTT. Translation gives CASSGGNLKQPQHF.

The V call is TRBV7-9, the J call TRBJ2-5; a weak D match, TRBD1 (6 bases). From germline, CDR1 is SEHNR and CDR2 FQNEAQ (reference sequence). The CDR3 loop spans 15 amino acids. V lost 3 bases and J 5 bases, leaving 16 bases between the germline ends. The CDR3 sequence: CASSFPGTPLETQYF. CDR3 in DNA: TGTGCCAGCAGCTTCCCCGGGACACCTCTGGAGACCCAGTACTTC.

Written as DNA, the CDR3 is TGTGCCAGCAGTTACACTATAGCGGCTAGCACAGATACGCAGTATTTT. It specifies CASSYTIAASTDTQYF. The gene calls are TRBV6-5 and TRBJ2-3, with a weak D call TRBD2 (6 bases). CDR3 length: 16 residues. V lost 2 bases to trimming and J lost 0 bases, with 12 bases between them. From germline, CDR1 is MNHEY and CDR2 SVGAGI.

V and J are TRBV7-2 and TRBJ2-1; maybe TRBD2 (7 bases). Germline CDR1 and CDR2: SGHTA and FQGNSA. With 5 bases removed from V and 4 bases from J, the gap between germline ends came to 18 bases. The CDR3 contains 16 residues. The CDR3 DNA sequence: TGTGCCAGCAGCCTCAGGGTTGGGGGGGCATACAATGAGCAGTTCTTC. Translation gives CASSLRVGGAYNEQFF.

The chain is built from TRBV7-9 and TRBJ1-4; TRBD1 matches at 7 bases. The CDR3 is 17 amino acids. Trimming took 6 bases from V and 0 from J; bases not matched to a gene: 10. The germline V gene encodes CDR1 SEHNR and CDR2 FQNEAQ (reference sequence). The CDR3 nucleotides are TGTGCCAGCAGTCTCGGACAGGCAATGTCAACTAATGAAAAACTGTTTTTT. Its translation: CASSLGQAMSTNEKLFF. Variable domain in full (rest from reference TRBV7-9 and TRBJ1-4): DTGVSQNPRHKITKRGQNVTFRCDPISEHNRLYWYRQTLGQGPEFLTYFQNEAQLEKSRLLSDRFSAERPKGSFSTLEIQRTEQGDSAMYLCASSLGQAMSTNEKLFFGSGTQLSVL.

The chain combines TRBV4-1 with TRBJ1-1; D is unresolved. The CDR3 sequence is 10 residues long. Trimming cost V 8 bases and J 5 bases, with 6 bases left between them. Per germline, CDR1 MGHRA and CDR2 YSYEKL. Here the CDR3 reads CASLGTEAFF. In nucleotides, the CDR3 is TGCGCCAGCCTCGGGACTGAAGCTTTCTTT.

This clone was counted between two and nine times. The chain uses TRBV6-1 and TRBJ1-6; TRBD1 matches 7 bases. J gave up 10 bases and V 4 bases, and 7 bases lay outside the gene matches. Germline values: CDR1 MNHNS, CDR2 SASEGT. The CDR3 length is 14 residues. CDR3 region: CASSVRQGRSPLHF. In nucleotides, the CDR3 is TGTGCCAGCAGTGTTCGACAGGGCCGCTCACCCCTCCACTTT.

The chain uses TRBV7-8 and TRBJ2-7, with D possibly TRBD2 on 5 matching bases. Trimming took 4 bases from V and 6 from J, leaving 22 bases between them. This CDR3 spans 16 amino acids. CDR1 is SGHVS and CDR2 is FQNEAQ in the germline V gene. The CDR3 sequence is CASSSRRVLRETEQYF. The DNA of the CDR3 is TGTGCCAGCAGCTCCCGGCGGGTCCTTAGGGAGACCGAGCAGTACTTC.

The chain couples TRBV6-5 to TRBJ2-2; 7 bases are shared with TRBD1. Germline CDR1 is MNHEY and CDR2 is SVGAGI. The junction had 6 bases not matched to a gene; V was cut back by 6 bases and J by 2 bases. CDR3 length equals 15 residues. CDR3 nucleotide sequence: TGTGCCAGCAGGGAGTGGGACAGCAACACCGGGGAGCTGTTTTTT. This sequence encodes CASREWDSNTGELFF.

V usage is TRBV9 and J usage is TRBJ2-3, with D possibly being TRBD1 (6 bases). This CDR3 has 15 amino acids. Germline V gives CDR1 SGDLS, CDR2 YYNGEE. Trimming took 0 bases from V and 5 from J, leaving 13 bases between them. The CDR3 is CASSVGRGAVDTQYF. The CDR3 coding sequence is TGTGCCAGCAGCGTAGGCAGGGGCGCAGTAGATACGCAGTATTTT.

J is TRBJ2-2 and V is TRBV9; D remains unclear. Trimming left V 2 bases short and J 7 bases short, with 9 bases between. The CDR3 is 13 residues long. Germline CDR1 is SGDLS and CDR2 is YYNGEE. CDR3 region: CASSVEKYGELFF. The CDR3 DNA follows: TGTGCCAGCAGCGTTGAGAAGTACGGGGAGCTGTTTTTT.

The rearrangement uses TRBV5-1 and TRBJ1-1, with TRBD1 matching 7 bases. Germline values: CDR1 SGHRS, CDR2 YFSETQ. This CDR3 contains 14 residues. J lost 2 bases, V lost 3 bases, and 4 bases had no gene match. The CDR3 nucleotides are TGCGCCAGCAGCTGGGACAGTCATAACACTGAAGCTTTCTTT. Translated, it gives CASSWDSHNTEAFF.

The rearrangement joins TRBV2 to TRBJ2-3, with D possibly matching TRBD2 (6 bases). Germline V CDR1 and CDR2: SNHLY, FYNNEI. The CDR3 has 14 residues. V shed 7 bases and J shed 0 bases, with 11 bases lying between them. CDR3 bases: TGTGCCAGCAAATTAGCGGAAAGCACAGATACGCAGTATTTT. Encoded protein: CASKLAESTDTQYF.

V usage is TRBV30 and J usage is TRBJ2-1; D not certain. Germline-derived CDR1 and CDR2 are GTSNPN and SVGIG (reference sequence). CDR3 length equals 11 residues. Trimming stripped 1 base from V and 6 bases from J, with 4 bases between. CDR3 region: CAWSASNEQFF. DNA of the CDR3: TGTGCCTGGAGTGCCTCCAATGAGCAGTTCTTC.

The sample holds one count of this clone. This sequence joins TRBV5-4 and TRBJ2-1; 9 bases fit TRBD2. Losses at the gene ends were 4 bases for V and 0 bases for J; bases not matched to a gene: 8. The CDR3 consists of 17 residues. Germline V gives CDR1 SGHNT, CDR2 YYREEE (reference sequence). CDR3 DNA: TGTGCCAGCAGCAAAAGCAGCGGGGGGAGCTCCTACAATGAGCAGTTCTTC. It is translated as CASSKSSGGSSYNEQFF.

The chain couples TRBV27 to TRBJ2-2; D perhaps matches TRBD2 (6 bases). There are 11 residues in the CDR3. Per germline, CDR1 MNHEY and CDR2 SMNVEV (reference sequence). Between the trimmed V and J ends, which lost 6 bases and 7 bases, there was a span of 6 bases. The CDR3 is CASRGGGELFF. CDR3 nucleotides: TGTGCCAGCAGGGGAGGCGGGGAGCTGTTTTTT.